These 12 T cell receptor beta chains originate from one sample sequenced in a study of blood T cell repertoires in COVID-19. This table comes from immunoSEQ multiplex PCR, and its TCRdb copy is limited to in-frame clones, with some not included. This table has tens of thousands of clones, approximately 86% appearing once. Sample: peripheral blood. Receptors originate from a man aged 35 to 55 with COVID-19, enrolled during active disease.

This clone was recorded once. This chain connects TRBV6-2 or TRBV6-3 to TRBJ2-3; perhaps TRBD2 as D (6 bases). Trimming stripped 0 bases from V and 5 bases from J, with 12 bases between. Germline CDR1 reads MNHEY; CDR2 reads SVGEGT. The CDR3 totals 15 residues. The CDR3 DNA is TGTGCCAGCAGTTACTCTCCGGGGGACGTAGATACGCAGTATTTT. As protein: CASSYSPGDVDTQYF.

The V gene is TRBV3-1 (or the pseudogene TRBV3-2), the J gene TRBJ1-1; possibly TRBD1 for D (5 bases). CDR3 size: 16 residues. The germline V gene encodes CDR1 LGHDT and CDR2 YNNKEL (reference sequence). V lost 1 base and J 5 bases, leaving 17 bases between the germline ends. CDR3: CASSQAAGFFKTEAFF. CDR3 coding DNA: TGTGCCAGCAGCCAAGCTGCAGGGTTTTTCAAAACTGAAGCTTTCTTT.

This clone was counted once. This chain uses TRBV12-3 or TRBV12-4 with TRBJ1-5, with TRBD1 as a possible D gene (6 bases). The CDR3 runs to 12 residues. V was pared by 11 bases and J by 5 bases, with 13 bases between. CDR3 DNA: TGTGCCTCGGGACACCTAGATCAGCCCCAGCATTTT. Its translation: CASGHLDQPQHF.

This rearrangement joins TRBV19 to TRBJ2-7; TRBD1 matches at 8 bases. With V trimmed by 4 bases and J by 5 bases, 10 bases remained unmatched. Looked up from germline, CDR1 is LNHDA and CDR2 is SQIVND (reference sequence). The CDR3 is made up of 15 amino acids. The CDR3 coding sequence is TGTGCCAGTAGTAGGTCACAGGGGGACTTCAACGAGCAGTACTTC. Translation: CASSRSQGDFNEQYF.

V usage is TRBV6-5 and J usage is TRBJ2-1, with D perhaps matching TRBD2 (5 bases). The CDR3 is 13 residues long. Trimming left V 7 bases short and J 1 base short, with 8 bases between. Looked up from germline, CDR1 is MNHEY and CDR2 is SVGAGI. As DNA, the CDR3 is TGTGCCAGCACCGGACTTTCCTACAATGAGCAGTTCTTC. Protein product: CASTGLSYNEQFF.

J is TRBJ1-6 and V is TRBV18; TRBD1 aligns across 9 bases. The ends lost 2 bases at V and 5 bases at J; junction bases unmatched: 4. The CDR3 sequence is 16 residues long. Germline CDR1 and CDR2: KGHSH and LQKENI. As DNA, the CDR3 is TGTGCCAGCTCACCAACTGGGACAGGGAATAATTCACCCCTCCACTTT. Its protein product is CASSPTGTGNNSPLHF.

J is TRBJ1-5 and V is TRBV11-2, with D hard to call. Per the germline V gene, CDR1 is SGHAT and CDR2 is FQNNGV. The CDR3 length is 13 residues. Trimming cost V 2 bases and J 12 bases, with 14 bases left between them. As DNA, the CDR3 is TGTGCCAGCAGCTTACAACCGGGAAACGACCAGCATTTT. Amino acids: CASSLQPGNDQHF.

The chain has TRBV7-6 and TRBJ1-4; TRBD1 is a possible D gene (5 bases). CDR1 SGHVS and CDR2 FNYEAQ come from the germline V gene. The CDR3 length is 16 residues. V shed 5 bases and J shed 8 bases, with 21 bases lying between them. As DNA, the CDR3 is TGTGCCAGCAGCCTGAGTTCAGGGTCTCTTCACGAAAAACTGTTTTTT. Translated: CASSLSSGSLHEKLFF.

This clone was detected only once. The chain uses TRBV30 and TRBJ1-2; D remains unclear. The V gene's germline CDR1 is GTSNPN and CDR2 SVGIG (reference sequence). V was cut by 5 bases and J by 1 base, with 11 bases left in between. This CDR3 spans 13 amino acids. CDR3 amino acids: CAWAAVSNYGYTF. In DNA, the CDR3 is TGTGCCTGGGCGGCGGTTAGTAACTATGGCTACACCTTC.

J is TRBJ1-2 and V is TRBV27; D is unresolved. Trimming took off 0 bases at V and 0 bases at J, with 8 bases between the two ends. The CDR3 loop spans 15 amino acids. The germline CDR1 and CDR2 sequences are MNHEY and SMNVEV (reference sequence). CDR3 DNA: TGTGCCAGCAGTTTATCTTGGGAGGCTAACTATGGCTACACCTTC. It yields the protein CASSLSWEANYGYTF.

The CDR3 bases are TGCGCCAGCAGCCAAGGGACAGGGGGCACCGGGGAGCTGTTTTTT. As protein: CASSQGTGGTGELFF. The rearrangement uses TRBV5-1 and TRBJ2-2; 11 bases line up with TRBD1. V shed 4 bases and J 4 bases; nucleotides not matched to a gene: 3. This CDR3 is 15 amino acids long. CDR1 is SGHRS and CDR2 is YFSETQ in the germline V gene.

This rearrangement joins TRBV6-5 to TRBJ2-7; TRBD2 matches 10 bases. The V and J ends lost 0 bases and 3 bases, in that order; junction bases with no gene match: 2. Germline V gives CDR1 MNHEY, CDR2 SVGAGI. This CDR3 has 15 residues. The CDR3 region has the DNA TGTGCCAGCAGTTACTCTCCTAGCGGGGGCTACGAGCAGTACTTC. Residues: CASSYSPSGGYEQYF.